This paragraph covers one TCR beta chain sequence. V was clipped by 2 bases and J by 0 bases, with 8 bases between them. From germline, CDR1 is GTSNPN and CDR2 SVGIG (reference sequence). There are 14 residues in the CDR3. This specimen comes from a study of blood T cell repertoires in COVID-19. This table comes from immunoSEQ multiplex PCR, and its TCRdb copy is limited to in-frame clones, with some not included. The sample has about 150,000 clones, approximately 78% seen once. V and J are TRBV30 and TRBJ1-5; unclear D gene. This TCR derives from a human donor with acute or convalescent COVID-19. The donor label of this sample is uncertain. Specimen: peripheral blood. In DNA, the CDR3 is TGTGCCTGGAGTACACCTGCTAGCAATCAGCCCCAGCATTTT. Its protein is CAWSTPASNQPQHF.